Presented here are 17 T cell receptor beta chains from one specimen sequenced in a study of cytomegalovirus exposure and HLA in healthy donors. TCRdb keeps only in-frame clones here, not all; method: immunoSEQ multiplex PCR. Here the sample spans more than 95,000 clones, roughly nine tenths being singletons. Material: PBMCs. Every receptor here comes from a woman younger than 30 in good health and CMV-seronegative.

This clone was found a few times. This CDR3 reads CASSFGAALEQYF. The CDR3 DNA follows: TGTGCCAGCAGCTTTGGAGCCGCGCTTGAGCAGTACTTC. This chain connects TRBV7-9 to TRBJ2-7, with unresolved D. The germline V gene encodes CDR1 SEHNR and CDR2 FQNEAQ (reference sequence). V was pared by 3 bases and J by 7 bases, with 13 bases between. The CDR3 length is 13 residues.

The chain couples TRBV7-9 to TRBJ2-7, with D possibly TRBD1 on 5 matching bases. Germline V gives CDR1 SEHNR, CDR2 FQNEAQ (reference sequence). This CDR3 contains 15 residues. The V end was cut by 5 bases, the J end by 0 bases, with 14 bases between. CDR3 DNA: TGTGCCAGCAGCCACCCTAGGGGCACCTCCTACGAGCAGTACTTC. Its translation: CASSHPRGTSYEQYF.

The CDR3 DNA reads TGCGCCAGCAGCCAAGATCTAGTAGCGGACCTTAGGGAGCAGTACTTC. Amino acid sequence: CASSQDLVADLREQYF. This chain uses TRBV4-3 with TRBJ2-7; TRBD2 is a possible D gene (6 bases). CDR1 LGHNA and CDR2 YSLEER come from the germline V gene. V was shortened by 0 bases and J by 7 bases, with 19 bases between the two germline ends. This CDR3 comprises 16 residues.

The chain has TRBV19 and TRBJ1-3; D remains ambiguous. V lost 2 bases and J 1 base, leaving 6 bases between the germline ends. The CDR3 extends over 14 amino acids. The V gene's germline CDR1 is LNHDA and CDR2 SQIVND (reference sequence). The CDR3 spells CASSISRSGNTIYF. The CDR3 DNA is TGTGCCAGTAGTATATCCAGATCTGGAAACACCATATATTTT.

This rearrangement joins TRBV5-1 to TRBJ2-1, with D unclear. This CDR3 spans 12 amino acids. CDR1 is SGHRS, CDR2 YFSETQ, per germline. V lost 1 base to trimming and J lost 7 bases, with 6 bases between them. This CDR3 reads CASSLSRNEQFF. CDR3 DNA sequence: TGCGCCAGCAGCTTGAGCAGGAATGAGCAGTTCTTC.

V and J are TRBV15 and TRBJ2-1; 13 bases line up with TRBD2. This CDR3 has 14 amino acids. Germline lookup yields CDR1 LNHNV and CDR2 YYDKDF (reference sequence). V trimming: 10 bases; J trimming: 4 bases; junction bases outside the gene matches: 4. The CDR3 DNA sequence: TGTGCCAACGGACTAGCGGGAGAGTACAATGAGCAGTTCTTC. This sequence encodes CANGLAGEYNEQFF. The full variable domain, rest sourced from reference TRBV15 and TRBJ2-1, is DAMVIQNPRYQVTQFGKPVTLSCSQTLNHNVMYWYQQKSSQAPKLLFHYYDKDFNNEADTPDNFQSRRPNTSFCFLDIRSPGLGDTAMYLCANGLAGEYNEQFFGPGTRLTVL.

This clone was seen only once. The V call is TRBV6-1, the J call TRBJ2-5, with 16 nucleotides matching TRBD2. Germline V gene data show CDR1 as MNHNS and CDR2 as SASEGT. V was clipped by 3 bases and J by 5 bases; unmatched bases: 0. This CDR3 contains 15 residues. For the CDR3, the DNA is TGTGCCAGCAGTGAGGGACTAGCGGGGGGGGAGACCCAGTACTTC. Translating gives CASSEGLAGGETQYF.

The gene calls are TRBV5-4 and TRBJ1-5; D is perhaps TRBD1 (5 bases). Germline V gives CDR1 SGHNT, CDR2 YYREEE (reference sequence). The CDR3 is 14 amino acids. Trimming left V 4 bases short and J 5 bases short, with 13 bases between. Here the CDR3 reads CASSTGGVHQPQHF. In DNA, the CDR3 is TGTGCCAGCAGCACGGGGGGGGTCCATCAGCCCCAGCATTTT.

The rearrangement links TRBV10-2 to TRBJ2-3; TRBD2 might be the D (5 bases). CDR3 length equals 14 residues. Trimming stripped 10 bases from V and 5 bases from J, with 19 bases between. Germline lookup yields CDR1 WSHSY and CDR2 SAAADI. This CDR3 reads CAISTSAGLDTQYF. In DNA, the CDR3 is TGCGCCATCTCAACTAGTGCTGGCCTAGATACGCAGTATTTT.

The gene calls are TRBV7-2 and TRBJ2-1, with D tentatively TRBD2 (5 bases). Germline V lookup: CDR1 SGHTA, CDR2 FQGNSA. V gave up 5 bases and J gave up 0 bases, with 11 bases separating them. This CDR3 comprises 15 residues. CDR3 amino acids: CASSPWTDSYNEQFF. Written as DNA, the CDR3 is TGTGCCAGCAGCCCCTGGACTGACTCCTACAATGAGCAGTTCTTC. Filled out from reference TRBV7-2 and TRBJ2-1, the complete variable domain reads GAGVSQSPSNKVTEKGKDVELRCDPISGHTALYWYRQSLGQGLEFLIYFQGNSAPDKSGLPSDRFSAERTGGSVSTLTIQRTQQEDSAVYLCASSPWTDSYNEQFFGPGTRLTVL.

The chain couples TRBV30 to TRBJ1-1; possibly TRBD1 for D (5 bases). Germline values: CDR1 GTSNPN, CDR2 SVGIG (reference sequence). Trimming removed 3 bases from V and 12 bases from J, with 17 bases in between. This CDR3 comprises 12 residues. This CDR3 is CAWRGTSQEPFF. The CDR3 region has the DNA TGTGCCTGGAGGGGGACTTCCCAGGAACCTTTCTTT.

The chain recombines TRBV6-1 with TRBJ2-7; D ambiguous. CDR3 size: 15 residues. V was pared by 5 bases and J by 6 bases, with 20 bases between. Germline V lookup: CDR1 MNHNS, CDR2 SASEGT. The CDR3 region is CASSTRGHEAAEQYF. In DNA form, the CDR3 reads TGTGCCAGCAGTACCCGCGGCCACGAGGCCGCCGAGCAGTACTTC.

V usage is TRBV2 and J usage is TRBJ2-3, with D uncertain. The CDR3 extends over 16 amino acids. V was clipped by 6 bases and J by 0 bases, with 16 bases between them. Germline loops: CDR1 SNHLY, CDR2 FYNNEI. CDR3 DNA: TGTGCCAGCAGCCCCTCTAGACGTACTAGCACAGATACGCAGTATTTT. It codes for CASSPSRRTSTDTQYF.

This sequence joins TRBV7-2 and TRBJ2-1; 12 positions agree with TRBD2. Germline lookup yields CDR1 SGHTA and CDR2 FQGNSA. Trimming removed 4 bases from V and 6 bases from J; junction bases left unmatched: 4. The CDR3 is made up of 15 amino acids. This CDR3 is CASSSWTSGINEQFF. The CDR3 nucleotides read TGTGCCAGCAGCTCTTGGACTAGCGGGATCAATGAGCAGTTCTTC.

A single count supports this clone. The chain carries TRBV28 and TRBJ2-2; 12 bases map to TRBD2. V lost 6 bases to trimming and J lost 4 bases; unmatched junction nucleotides: 3. CDR1 is MDHEN, CDR2 SYDVKM, per germline. There are 15 residues in the CDR3. The CDR3 region is CASSLAGGRTGELFF. The CDR3 nucleotides are TGTGCCAGCAGCCTAGCGGGGGGGCGCACCGGGGAGCTGTTTTTT.

This sequence joins TRBV9 and TRBJ2-1; possibly TRBD2 for D (6 bases). Germline V CDR1 and CDR2: SGDLS, YYNGEE. V lost 0 bases, J lost 5 bases, and 18 bases lay in between. This CDR3 region has 17 residues. The CDR3 sequence: CASSVATKAGRNNEQFF. The CDR3 nucleotides are TGTGCCAGCAGCGTAGCTACGAAGGCGGGGAGAAACAATGAGCAGTTCTTC. Supplemented by reference TRBV9 and TRBJ2-1, the full variable domain reads DSGVTQTPKHLITATGQRVTLRCSPRSGDLSVYWYQQSLDQGLQFLIQYYNGEERAKGNILERFSAQQFPDLHSELNLSSLELGDSALYFCASSVATKAGRNNEQFFGPGTRLTVL.

V gene TRBV20-1 combines with J gene TRBJ2-7; D uncertain. The CDR3 contains 11 residues. Trimming cost V 4 bases and J 1 base, with 5 bases left between them. CDR1 is DFQATT and CDR2 is SNEGSKA in the germline V gene (reference sequence). CDR3: CSATHSYEQYF. Written as DNA, the CDR3 is TGCAGTGCTACCCATTCCTACGAGCAGTACTTC.